This is a list of T cell receptor beta chains from one sample in a study of blood T cell repertoires in COVID-19. Assay used: immunoSEQ multiplex PCR; TCRdb lists only in-frame clones, some missing. Counted here are more than 75,000 clones, roughly 78% occurring once; the ten biggest clones make up about 10%. Sequencing was carried out using peripheral blood. Receptors originate from a man between 60 and 75 years old with acute or convalescent COVID-19. Each CDR3 is given with its conserved first and last residue. D genes are given only for firm matches. The size entry is marked missing in some rows and otherwise reads once, few, many or a size class.

v_gene: TRBV5-1
j_gene: TRBJ2-3
abundance: .
d_gene: .
CDR3aa: CASSEAGRTDTQYF
CDR3nt: TGCGCCAGCAGCGAGGCGGGCCGCACAGATACGCAGTATTTT

v_gene: TRBV15
j_gene: TRBJ2-7
abundance: .
d_gene: TRBD1
CDR3aa: CATTPGTDFYEQYF
CDR3nt: TGTGCCACCACCCCCGGGACAGATTTCTACGAGCAGTACTTC

v_gene: TRBV28
j_gene: TRBJ2-1
abundance: .
d_gene: TRBD2
CDR3aa: CASRLTSGRWNEQFF
CDR3nt: TGTGCCAGCAGACTTACTAGCGGGAGGTGGAATGAGCAGTTCTTC

v_gene: TRBV28
j_gene: TRBJ1-1
abundance: .
d_gene: .
CDR3aa: CASSSRGFREAFF
CDR3nt: TGTGCCAGCAGTTCGAGGGGGTTCCGTGAAGCTTTCTTT

v_gene: TRBV4-2
j_gene: TRBJ1-1
abundance: .
d_gene: .
CDR3aa: CASSQVPPGRTEAFF
CDR3nt: TGTGCCAGCAGCCAGGTCCCCCCCGGTCGGACTGAAGCTTTCTTT

v_gene: TRBV28
j_gene: TRBJ1-1
abundance: .
d_gene: TRBD1
CDR3aa: CASRDSQFEAFF
CDR3nt: TGTGCCAGTAGGGACAGCCAATTTGAGGCTTTCTTT

v_gene: TRBV11-3
j_gene: TRBJ2-1
abundance: .
d_gene: TRBD2
CDR3aa: CASSSGTGGGDEQFF
CDR3nt: TGTGCCAGCAGCTCCGGAACGGGAGGGGGGGATGAGCAGTTCTTC

v_gene: TRBV28
j_gene: TRBJ2-1
abundance: .
d_gene: TRBD2
CDR3aa: CASSLPLAGGWNEQFF
CDR3nt: TGTGCCAGCAGTTTGCCACTAGCGGGAGGGTGGAATGAGCAGTTCTTC

v_gene: TRBV3-1/TRBV3-2
j_gene: TRBJ2-5
abundance: once
d_gene: .
CDR3aa: CASSQPKQGETQYF
CDR3nt: TGTGCCAGCAGCCAACCTAAGCAGGGAGAGACCCAGTACTTC

v_gene: TRBV28
j_gene: TRBJ1-4
abundance: .
d_gene: .
CDR3aa: CASRPHRADNEKLFF
CDR3nt: TGTGCCAGCAGGCCCCACAGGGCAGATAATGAAAAACTGTTTTTT

v_gene: TRBV5-8
j_gene: TRBJ1-2
abundance: once
d_gene: TRBD1
CDR3aa: CASSLFRTGAHYGYTF
CDR3nt: TGTGCCAGCAGCTTGTTCAGGACAGGGGCTCACTATGGCTACACCTTC

v_gene: TRBV24-1
j_gene: TRBJ1-2
abundance: .
d_gene: TRBD1
CDR3aa: CATSDFGQGDGYTF
CDR3nt: TGTGCCACCAGTGATTTCGGGCAGGGGGACGGCTACACCTTC

v_gene: TRBV2
j_gene: TRBJ2-1
abundance: few
d_gene: TRBD2
CDR3aa: CASSEALGTSVEQFF
CDR3nt: TGTGCCAGCAGTGAAGCGCTTGGGACTAGCGTTGAGCAGTTCTTC

v_gene: TRBV4-1
j_gene: TRBJ2-3
abundance: .
d_gene: TRBD2
CDR3aa: CASSHFLFQRGTFTDTQYF
CDR3nt: TGCGCCAGCAGCCATTTCCTCTTCCAGCGGGGGACATTCACAGATACGCAGTATTTT

v_gene: TRBV7-2
j_gene: TRBJ2-1
abundance: .
d_gene: .
CDR3aa: CASSAAGTGEQFF
CDR3nt: TGTGCCAGCAGCGCCGCGGGGACCGGGGAGCAGTTCTTC

v_gene: TRBV19
j_gene: TRBJ1-5
abundance: .
d_gene: TRBD1
CDR3aa: CASLEGGRNSNQPQHF
CDR3nt: TGTGCCAGTCTAGAAGGGGGCCGTAATAGCAATCAGCCCCAGCATTTT

v_gene: TRBV6-6
j_gene: TRBJ1-1
abundance: .
d_gene: .
CDR3aa: CASSYSTGEAFF
CDR3nt: TGTGCCAGCAGTTACTCGACAGGTGAAGCTTTCTTT

v_gene: TRBV18
j_gene: TRBJ2-3
abundance: .
d_gene: .
CDR3aa: CASSPRAGATSFLTYTQYF
CDR3nt: TGTGCCAGCTCACCACGTGCAGGTGCAACCAGTTTTCTTACATATACGCAGTATTTT

v_gene: TRBV5-1
j_gene: TRBJ2-1
abundance: .
d_gene: TRBD2
CDR3aa: CASSLSGRSGYEQFF
CDR3nt: TGCGCCAGCAGCCTTAGCGGGAGAAGTGGGTATGAGCAGTTCTTC

v_gene: TRBV19
j_gene: TRBJ2-1
abundance: .
d_gene: .
CDR3aa: CASRRPSSHEQFF
CDR3nt: TGTGCCAGTAGAAGACCTAGCTCGCATGAGCAGTTCTTC

v_gene: TRBV4-3
j_gene: TRBJ1-1
abundance: .
d_gene: .
CDR3aa: CASSQGGQGYTEAFF
CDR3nt: TGCGCCAGCAGCCAAGGGGGGCAGGGGTACACTGAAGCTTTCTTT

v_gene: TRBV6-4
j_gene: TRBJ1-2
abundance: .
d_gene: .
CDR3aa: CASSAGGNGYTF
CDR3nt: TGTGCCAGCAGTGCGGGGGGGAACGGCTACACCTTC

v_gene: TRBV7-2
j_gene: TRBJ1-2
abundance: .
d_gene: .
CDR3aa: CASSSLAGVGGYTF
CDR3nt: TGTGCCAGCAGCTCCCTGGCGGGAGTTGGAGGCTACACCTTC

v_gene: TRBV19
j_gene: TRBJ1-2
abundance: .
d_gene: .
CDR3aa: CASKTGGGYTF
CDR3nt: TGTGCCAGTAAGACGGGAGGCGGCTACACCTTC

v_gene: TRBV7-2
j_gene: TRBJ1-6
abundance: .
d_gene: TRBD1
CDR3aa: CASSLWDRDSYNSPLHF
CDR3nt: TGTGCCAGCAGCTTATGGGACAGGGACTCCTATAATTCACCCCTCCACTTT